The 10 T cell receptor beta chains below all came from one sample that was sequenced in a study of cytomegalovirus exposure and HLA in healthy donors. Primers for the PCR totalled 60 Vbeta and 13 Jbeta. Data came from immunoSEQ multiplex PCR; TCRdb stores just in-frame clones and leaves some out. The sample shows over 100,000 clones, 80% to 90% of them seen only once. Sequencing was performed on PBMCs. Receptors were obtained from a woman aged 18-29 years in good health and CMV-seropositive.

This chain uses TRBV10-3 with TRBJ2-1, with 11 positions matching TRBD2. J was trimmed by 5 bases and V by 2 bases; bases with no gene match: 5. CDR1 is ENHRY, CDR2 SYGVKD, per germline. The CDR3 is made up of 16 amino acids. The CDR3 reads CAISEAPTSGDNEQFF. CDR3 bases: TGTGCCATCAGTGAGGCCCCGACTAGCGGGGACAATGAGCAGTTCTTC.

This clone has only one observation. This chain links TRBV30 with TRBJ1-4; D gene unclear. The V gene lost 0 bases and the J gene lost 12 bases, with 8 bases spanning the gap. In germline, CDR1 is GTSNPN, CDR2 SVGIG (reference sequence). The CDR3 totals 11 residues. CDR3 loop: CAWSVGSQLFF. The CDR3 coding sequence is TGTGCCTGGAGTGTGGGCAGTCAACTGTTTTTT.

The table lists this clone with a count of one. The chain links TRBV11-3 to TRBJ2-2, with D possibly being TRBD1 (5 bases). The V gene lost 1 base and the J gene lost 1 base, with 7 bases spanning the gap. The length of the CDR3 is 15 residues. The germline CDR1 and CDR2 sequences are SGHNT and YENEEA. CDR3 in DNA: TGTGCCAGCAGCTTAGGAGGACAGAACACCGGGGAGCTGTTTTTT. This codes for CASSLGGQNTGELFF.

V gene TRBV11-1 combines with J gene TRBJ2-2; D is unresolved. CDR1 is SGHAT, CDR2 FQDESV, per germline (reference sequence). CDR3 length: 18 residues. The V end was cut by 4 bases, the J end by 6 bases, with 24 bases between. DNA for the CDR3: TGTGCCAGCAGCTGGCTCGAACAGCCTCACCGAGCACCCGGGGAGCTGTTTTTT. Translation: CASSWLEQPHRAPGELFF.

The chain couples TRBV6-5 to TRBJ1-4, with 9 bases lining up with TRBD1. The CDR3 runs to 13 residues. CDR1 MNHEY and CDR2 SVGAGI come from the germline V gene. The junction had 8 bases not matched to a gene; V was cut back by 5 bases and J by 13 bases. The CDR3 region has the DNA TGTGCCAGCAGTCCGGGGGCGGGACAGGGACTGTTTTTT. It specifies CASSPGAGQGLFF.

This rearrangement joins TRBV5-4 to TRBJ1-1; unclear D gene. The germline gives CDR1 SGHNT, CDR2 YYREEE (reference sequence). V was clipped by 1 base and J by 5 bases, with 9 bases between them. The CDR3 contains 13 residues. Here the CDR3 DNA reads TGTGCCAGCAGCTTGCTAGGGAGGACTGAAGCTTTCTTT. As protein: CASSLLGRTEAFF.

This rearrangement joins TRBV27 to TRBJ2-5, with D possibly matching TRBD2 (6 bases). The germline V gene encodes CDR1 MNHEY and CDR2 SMNVEV (reference sequence). V shed 5 bases and J shed 4 bases, with 11 bases lying between them. There are 13 residues in the CDR3. The CDR3 nucleotides read TGTGCCAGCAGTCCAAACGGGAGAGAGACCCAGTACTTC. Protein: CASSPNGRETQYF.

CDR3 in DNA: TGTGCCAGTAGTTTTGGGGCGCACACTGAAGCTTTCTTT. Amino acid sequence: CASSFGAHTEAFF. This chain joins TRBV19 and TRBJ1-1, with D possibly being TRBD1 (5 bases). Germline values: CDR1 LNHDA, CDR2 SQIVND (reference sequence). V dropped 5 bases and J dropped 3 bases, with 10 bases sitting between them. The CDR3 covers 13 residues.

The rearrangement joins TRBV27 to TRBJ1-2; D gene ambiguous. The CDR3 has 14 amino acids. The V end was cut by 2 bases, the J end by 4 bases, with 11 bases between. The germline CDR1 and CDR2 sequences are MNHEY and SMNVEV (reference sequence). As DNA, the CDR3 is TGTGCCAGCAGTTTACACGGTGCCATCTATGGCTACACCTTC. Translated: CASSLHGAIYGYTF.

V and J are TRBV13 and TRBJ2-1, with 8 bases lining up with TRBD2. The V and J ends lost 5 bases and 3 bases, in that order; junction bases with no gene match: 6. The length of the CDR3 is 15 residues. Germline CDR1 is PRHDT and CDR2 is FYEKMQ (reference sequence). The DNA for the CDR3 is TGTGCCAGCAGCGCACGGGGGGGCCTCTACAATGAGCAGTTCTTC. Translated, it gives CASSARGGLYNEQFF. The full variable domain, with the rest looked up from reference TRBV13 and TRBJ2-1, is AAGVIQSPRHLIKEKRETATLKCYPIPRHDTVYWYQQGPGQDPQFLISFYEKMQSDKGSIPDRFSAQQFSDYHSELNMSSLELGDSALYFCASSARGGLYNEQFFGPGTRLTVL.